This T cell receptor beta chain was identified during a study of tumor and adjacent non-tumor tissue in lung cancer. Study information: There were 11 to 13 adenocarcinoma, a couple of squamous cell carcinoma and 1 small cell lung cancer cases. The patients, 10 to 11 men and 5 women, were roughly 30 to 76 with stage I to III disease.

Points on this clonotype: Its antigen is not known.

A modified ARM-PCR protocol with three rounds of nested PCR amplified TCRbeta. TCRdb processed the multiplex PCR reads anew with MiXCR; each CDR3 protein has one entry. This sample has 80,000 to 100,000 distinct CDR3 sequences, with 80% found just once. Study-wide points: Tumor TCR diversity, when higher, was linked to shorter survival.

This sample's RNA came from whole unsorted tissue. Distant lung tissue was collected more than 3 cm away from the tumor edge. From germline, CDR1 is SQVTM and CDR2 ANQGSEA. The CDR3 is 11 amino acids. Trimming took 3 bases from V and 3 from J, leaving 6 bases between them. The sequence was obtained from a man between 60 and 70 years old with small cell lung cancer. Sequencing was done on a sample of distant non-tumor lung tissue. The rearrangement uses TRBV29-1 and TRBJ2-7; no clear D gene. CDR3 coding DNA: TGCAGCGTTGATCCGCGCTACGAGCAGTACTTC. Amino acids: CSVDPRYEQYF.